Reported below is one T cell receptor beta chain. This clonotype was detected ten times or more. It has no known antigen specificity. No base-level quality is on record; no much larger clone is a single base apart. Reading the label with the study, this specimen's time point is: sample taken at primary tumor resection. Samples were obtained from roughly 72 patients with early-stage, untreated non-small cell lung cancer from the lung TRACERx cohort. For TCR sequencing, whole RNA was extracted from tumor and nontumor lung tissue, or from cryopreserved PBMC samples, and no cell sorting was done. Patients were selected for TCR sequencing only if sufficient RNA was available from at least two tumor regions. Tumor and adjacent nontumor lung specimens were reviewed by a lung pathologist before selection. This sample is drawn from a study of spatial heterogeneity in lung cancer (dated by TCRdb to the late 2010s). Study-wide context: Beta-chain transcripts were consistently detected in greater numbers than alpha-chain transcripts, which likely reflected higher beta-chain transcript abundance. A strong correlation was found between TCR transcript counts in tumor regions and a T cell transcriptional module score from matched bulk RNA-seq. In the raw uncorrected reads, each unique combination of TCR and UMI appeared on average more than ten times. In non-small cell lung cancer, the study made a quantitative comparison of TCR alpha and beta repertoires among multiple tumor regions, matched nontumor lung and blood. TCR repertoire features were related to nonsynonymous mutation counts determined by whole-exome sequencing of tumor tissue. At surgery, both alpha and beta chains were TCR-sequenced in roughly 200 tumor regions, about 64 matched nontumor lung samples and 56 PBMC samples.

Library preparation used 5' RACE. The sequencing machine was a NextSeq 500. The TCR library protocol attached a unique molecular identifier to each TCR cDNA molecule to allow correction of PCR and sequencing errors. Per the source publication's procedure: TCR identification, UMI-based error correction and CDR3 extraction were performed with Decombinator tools. TCRs above a frequency of 2 per 1,000, corresponding to the top 1% of the tumor frequency distribution, were defined as expanded. Expanded tumor TCRs statistically deemed absent (corrected P<0.05) from at least one tumor region were classed as regional, and all other expanded tumor TCRs were classed as ubiquitous. Renyi diversity was calculated using the R vegan package after each repertoire was subsampled 100 times to 5,000 TCRs. CDR3 similarity networks were built from amino acid triplet string-kernel similarity, with CDR3s being connected when pairwise similarity was above 0.82. In-frame beta chains were kept once TCRdb had trimmed the public reads at Q25 with fastp and called clones with MiXCR. Rows are unified per CDR3 protein, each entry keeping the most common DNA and genes. Clone size and V and J calls follow TCRdb, not the original study. Counted in this sample were 14,000 or so distinct CDR3 sequences; approximately 4.5% of them appeared once. 15% to 20% of the sample lies in the top ten.

From cysteine to phenylalanine, the CDR3 is 15 amino acids long. The kept DNA is CDR3 alone, 45 bases in frame from the first base. The V end loses 8 bases and the J end loses 1 base, and a stretch of 15 bases separates them. From a lookup of the germline V gene, CDR1 and CDR2 are SNHLY and FYNNEI. The paper as a whole reports these results and caveats: Additional single-cell paired TCR alpha and beta sequencing was considered necessary to confirm, at a functional level, the hypothesis that regional TCRs recognize regional mutations. Estimated TCR-seq coverage of tumor T cells was only roughly 7% for alpha chains and 12% to 15% for beta chains. The number of expanded intratumoral alpha and beta TCRs correlated with the tumor nonsynonymous mutation count. The count of ubiquitous expanded TCRs correlated with the count of ubiquitous nonsynonymous mutations, and the count of regional expanded TCRs correlated with the count of regional nonsynonymous mutations.

The sample was lung tumor tissue, taken at surgery. The V and J segments used are TRBV2 and TRBJ1-5; no D gene call is confident. This sequence originates from a female donor with early-stage non-small cell lung cancer. Here is the DNA: TGTGCCAGCGACCTTTCGGCGGGAAGCAATCAGCCCCAGCATTTT. It translates to CASDLSAGSNQPQHF.